This T cell receptor (beta chain) stems from a study of T cell responses to AZD1222 COVID-19 vaccine. Study outcomes and limitations: Females outnumbered males among donors, who were mostly white British; clonal diversity was possibly underestimated.

The repertoire was sequenced with immunoSEQ multiplex PCR; TCRdb's copy has only in-frame clones and lacks some. Of roughly 150,000 clones in the sample, 80% to 90% were seen once. Recipients boosted at about 4 weeks or about 12 weeks are pooled. Trimming took off 5 bases at V and 1 base at J, with 17 bases between the two ends. Looked up from germline, CDR1 is MDHEN and CDR2 is SYDVKM. CDR3 size: 16 residues. This clone showed up just a few times. Its cognate antigen is unknown. The chain combines TRBV28 with TRBJ2-5; D may be TRBD1 or TRBD2 (5 bases each). Sequencing used peripheral blood, obtained 28 days after the second AZD1222 dose. This receptor was identified in an adult who received the AZD1222 COVID-19 vaccine. In nucleotides, the CDR3 is TGTGCCAGCAGTCCTGGGACCACAGGCCTCCAAGAGACCCAGTACTTC. Amino acid sequence: CASSPGTTGLQETQYF.